The clone carrying this T cell receptor (beta chain) has more than one count but fewer than ten. Its antigen remains unknown. The identical CDR3 is also encoded by other nucleotide sequences in the sample. This sample is part of a study of beta chain features in type 1 diabetes. Overall study findings and caveats: The similarity of naive, central memory and Treg TCRB repertoires appeared greater among patients than among healthy donors. Possibly, sequencing cDNA over-represented cells that had high TCR expression levels.

V was shortened by 0 bases and J by 1 base, with 9 bases between the two germline ends. This CDR3 has 15 residues. Germline V gene lookup returns CDR1 MNHNY and CDR2 SVGAGI (reference sequence). Of the isolated RNA, all was reverse transcribed, and so the sequenced material was expressed TCRB transcripts. Naive, central memory and regulatory T cell samples averaged around 3.8 million reads. Method: immunoSEQ multiplex PCR; TCRdb's copy keeps in-frame clones and lacks some. The sample has about 320,000 clones; less than 15% are singletons. Sequences were obtained from central memory CD4+ T cells from blood. The origin of this receptor is a young man in good health. V usage is TRBV6-6 and J usage is TRBJ1-1; the D is unclear. The CDR3 DNA follows: TGTGCCAGCAGTTACTCCGTCTTGGGGAACACTGAAGCTTTCTTT. Its protein is CASSYSVLGNTEAFF.